This TCR beta chain was profiled in a study of blood T cell repertoires in COVID-19. TCRdb keeps only in-frame clones here, not all; method: immunoSEQ multiplex PCR. The sample shows approximately 490,000 clones, more than 85% of them seen only once. Trimming took 4 bases from V and 1 from J; bases not matched to a gene: 3. The CDR3 is 15 amino acids. CDR1 and CDR2 from the germline V gene are SGHVS and FNYEAQ. The sequence was collected from a woman aged 55-69 years who had recovered from COVID-19. The sample comprised PBMCs or T cells enriched from blood (not recorded which). The chain is built from TRBV7-6 and TRBJ2-1, with TRBD1 matching over 8 bases. CDR3 protein: CASSYDRGSYNEQFF. For the CDR3, the DNA is TGTGCCAGCAGCTACGACAGGGGTTCCTACAATGAGCAGTTCTTC.